Below are 11 T cell receptor beta chains sequenced from a single sample in a study of cytomegalovirus exposure and HLA in healthy donors. PCR was performed using 60 Vbeta and 13 Jbeta primers. TCRdb's table, derived via immunoSEQ multiplex PCR, lists solely in-frame clones and lacks some. The table lists 150,000 to 200,000 clones, roughly 79% of them singletons. The sample comprised PBMCs. These receptors were taken from a man in his thirties or forties in good health and CMV-seronegative.

The V gene is TRBV28, the J gene TRBJ2-2; D is uncertain. The CDR3 spans 12 residues. CDR1 MDHEN and CDR2 SYDVKM come from the germline V gene. Trimming left V 6 bases short and J 7 bases short, with 9 bases between. CDR3 amino acids: CASRLRIGELFF. DNA of the CDR3: TGTGCCAGCAGACTTCGCATCGGGGAGCTGTTTTTT.

This clone was seen a single time. The chain is built from TRBV4-1 and TRBJ2-5, with 7 bases that match TRBD2. The V gene's germline CDR1 is MGHRA and CDR2 YSYEKL. The CDR3 totals 14 residues. The ends lost 4 bases at V and 11 bases at J; junction bases unmatched: 13. The CDR3 region has the DNA TGCGCCAGCAGCCCCAGGGTGGGAGGGCCTGATCAGTACTTC. It codes for CASSPRVGGPDQYF.

The DNA for the CDR3 is TGTGCCAGCAGTTTAACAGGAGGGGCTCAGCCCCAGCATTTT. This codes for CASSLTGGAQPQHF. The gene calls are TRBV28 and TRBJ1-5; a possible D gene is TRBD1 (5 bases). Germline V lookup: CDR1 MDHEN, CDR2 SYDVKM. With 2 bases removed from V and 6 bases from J, the gap between germline ends came to 11 bases. CDR3 size: 14 residues. Full variable domain (remainder filled in from reference TRBV28 and TRBJ1-5): DVKVTQSSRYLVKRTGEKVFLECVQDMDHENMFWYRQDPGLGLRLIYFSYDVKMKEKGDIPEGYSVSREKKERFSLILESASTNQTSMYLCASSLTGGAQPQHFGDGTRLSIL.

The chain employs TRBV6-1 and TRBJ2-7; no definite D call. The CDR3 loop spans 15 amino acids. V was pared by 2 bases and J by 0 bases, with 11 bases between. In germline, CDR1 is MNHNS, CDR2 SASEGT. CDR3 region: CASSEQVTSSYEQYF. The CDR3 nucleotides are TGTGCCAGCAGTGAACAGGTTACCTCCTCCTACGAGCAGTACTTC.

The chain carries TRBV2 and TRBJ2-7, with 7 nucleotides matching TRBD1. J gave up 3 bases and V 2 bases, and 7 bases lay outside the gene matches. Germline values: CDR1 SNHLY, CDR2 FYNNEI. The CDR3 covers 15 residues. The CDR3 sequence is CASSESGTDLYEQYF. In DNA form, the CDR3 reads TGTGCCAGCAGTGAATCCGGGACAGACCTCTACGAGCAGTACTTC.

The rearrangement links TRBV2 to TRBJ2-5; 9 bases align to TRBD2. CDR3 length: 14 residues. CDR1 and CDR2 from the germline V gene are SNHLY and FYNNEI. V gave up 7 bases and J gave up 7 bases; unmatched junction bases: 10. Here the CDR3 DNA reads TGTGCCAGCATCCCGGGGGGGACTAGCAGGACCCAGTACTTC. Protein product: CASIPGGTSRTQYF.

The chain links TRBV6-1 to TRBJ1-5, with a tentative D call TRBD1 (5 bases). Germline V lookup: CDR1 MNHNS, CDR2 SASEGT. Trimming cost V 7 bases and J 0 bases, with 13 bases left between them. This CDR3 has 15 amino acids. The CDR3 region has the DNA TGTGCCAGCATGTTCGACAGTTATAGCAATCAGCCCCAGCATTTT. Its translation is CASMFDSYSNQPQHF.

The chain couples TRBV18 to TRBJ2-7, with 10 nucleotides matching TRBD1. The CDR3 is made up of 16 amino acids. With 4 bases clipped from V and 2 bases from J, the junction kept 8 bases outside the gene matches. The germline CDR1 and CDR2 sequences are KGHSH and LQKENI. CDR3 sequence (DNA): TGTGCCAGCTCACAGGGACGGGACAGGGGAACCTACGAGCAGTACTTC. It translates to CASSQGRDRGTYEQYF.

The count of this clone is one. The CDR3 DNA sequence: TGTGCCATTTCTAGCGGGAGCTCCTACAATGAGCAGTTCTTC. This translates into CAISSGSSYNEQFF. The chain recombines TRBV19 with TRBJ2-1, with TRBD2 identical over 10 bases. CDR1 is LNHDA and CDR2 is SQIVND in the germline V gene (reference sequence). CDR3 size: 14 residues. The junction had 3 bases not matched to a gene; V was cut back by 10 bases and J by 0 bases.

This clone was detected a few times. This sequence joins TRBV6-5 and TRBJ2-7; D perhaps matches TRBD1 (7 bases). The V end was cut by 6 bases, the J end by 3 bases, with 15 bases between. The germline CDR1 and CDR2 sequences are MNHEY and SVGAGI. This CDR3 is built from 14 residues. CDR3 bases: TGTGCCAGCAGGTACCGACAGGGAGGCTACGAGCAGTACTTC. This translates into CASRYRQGGYEQYF.

The rearrangement joins TRBV19 to TRBJ2-6, with D perhaps matching TRBD1 (6 bases). CDR1 LNHDA and CDR2 SQIVND come from the germline V gene (reference sequence). Trimming left V 4 bases short and J 2 bases short, with 15 bases between. The CDR3 extends over 17 amino acids. The CDR3 coding sequence is TGTGCCAGTAGTACCCGGACAGCGAATGCTGGGGCCAACGTCCTGACTTTC. This codes for CASSTRTANAGANVLTF.